In its sample, the clone carrying this T cell receptor (beta chain) was seen a few times. Its antigen remains unidentified. TCRdb recomputed calls from the 5' RACE reads with MiXCR, one row per CDR3 protein. The top ten clones hold about 15% of a sample with some 350,000 distinct CDR3 sequences, over 5% of them seen once. This sample is drawn from a study of T cells after yellow fever vaccination. Overall study context: The authors prepared low-cell-number fractions using SMART-Seq v4 Ultra Low Input.

The germline gives CDR1 SEHNR, CDR2 FQNEAQ (reference sequence). The V end lost 3 bases, the J end lost 3 bases, and 8 bases lay between the germline ends. The CDR3 totals 13 residues. Study-wide results and limits: It was a weaker secondary response, yet one that peaked faster, at day 5 versus 15.

This chain connects TRBV7-9 to TRBJ1-1; D is ambiguous. The material sequenced was PBMCs, taken 5 days after the yellow fever booster vaccination. The receptor comes from a man younger than 45 who received the YFV17D yellow fever vaccine. The CDR3 sequence: CASSFQQDTEAFF. DNA for the CDR3: TGTGCCAGCAGCTTTCAGCAGGACACTGAAGCTTTCTTT.